This T cell receptor beta chain was identified during a study of molecular identifiers for immune sequencing clone quantification. Broader study findings: Detectable among roughly 1 million naive cells, according to reports, was Jurkat TCR RNA spiked in from one cell. Beyond 20 RNA copies, clones held over 97% of effector molecules, compared with under 1% in naive cells.

Previously described methods and listed TCR primers produced bulk TCR libraries. TCRdb re-analysed the PCR reads in MiXCR, keeping a single row per CDR3 protein. In the table there are 350,000 or so distinct CDR3 sequences, about a fifth of which are singletons. Germline-derived CDR1 and CDR2 are LNHDA and SQIVND (reference sequence). After removal of 4 bases from V and 5 bases from J, the junction contained 7 bases not matched to a gene. The CDR3 contains 14 residues. Concerning this clonotype: Antigen specificity is unknown.

The rearrangement uses TRBV19 and TRBJ2-5, with 7 bases that match TRBD1. Specimen: naive CD8+ T cells from blood, with Jurkat cell RNA spiked in. Subset indicated: FACS-sorted CD8+CD4-CCR7+CD45RA+ naive T cells. The receptor's source is a human donor in good health. Some libraries in this study had Jurkat cell RNA spiked in. The CDR3 bases are TGTGCCAGTAGTAGGACAGGTGACGGGGAGACCCAGTACTTC. Residues: CASSRTGDGETQYF.